What follows describes a single T cell receptor beta chain. Its binding antigen is unknown. No much larger clone is present one base from it, and per-base qualities are unavailable. The data stem from a study of blood T cell repertoires in COVID-19 (TCRdb year 2020). Context from the whole study: Collaborator samples came from the United States, Italy and Spain and covered acute and convalescent phases of COVID-19. The prospective study material was composed of cDNA or gDNA derived from T cells, B-cell-depleted T cells, or PBMCs. Deeply sampled blood TCRbeta repertoires from subjects exposed to, actively infected with, or recovered from COVID-19 were included in the dataset. The repertoires were released in a freely available public database intended as a resource for research on the immune response to SARS-CoV-2. The samples were drawn from the first 160 participants of the ongoing ImmuneRACE study and from 950 to 1,500 subjects provided by 6 global collaborators. The sample metadata nearly always contained a de-identified subject ID, COVID-19 status, age in years and sex. HLA class I and class II types, where available, came from metadata supplied by the sample provider rather than from assay-based typing. The research as a whole found: Clinical and demographic metadata were provided uncurated, with the amount varying by source and participant.

The collaborating institutions used their own protocols to collect whole blood in K2EDTA tubes. For TCRbeta analysis, collaborator samples were shipped as frozen whole blood, as isolated PBMCs, or as DNA extracted from either sample type. The immunoSEQ Assay, a bias-controlled multiplex PCR, was used to amplify TCRbeta CDR3 regions from genomic DNA. On the authors' methods: The number of nucleated cells in each sample was estimated by amplification of reference gene primers within the assay. To quantify the absolute abundance of each unique TCRbeta CDR3 rearrangement, sequence reads were collapsed and filtered. For each sample, productive Simpson clonality was calculated as the square root of Simpson's diversity index across productive rearrangements. Held by TCRdb, this immuneACCESS table contains in-frame sequences only and omits some clones. Under half of the omission traces to an unresolved V gene where checked; the cause of the rest is unknown. V, J and clone size are those of that table, while D and trimming were read from the DNA. The sample table records fewer than 200,000 clones; over 60% of these occur just once. The ten largest clonotypes hold less than 9.5% of the sample.

Deletion took 3 bases off V and 7 bases off J, with a span of 10 bases between the germline ends. Reading from cysteine to phenylalanine, the CDR3 counts 12 amino acids. Only the CDR3 region is kept as DNA, spanning 36 bases read in frame from base 1. As encoded in the germline V gene (reference sequence), CDR1 is LGHDT while CDR2 is YNNKEL. This chain is built from TRBV3-1 (or the pseudogene TRBV3-2) and TRBJ2-7, with the D gene too uncertain to name. The specimen sequenced was peripheral blood. This TCR was recovered from a man aged 60 to 69 with acute or convalescent COVID-19. CDR3 protein: CASSHTNVEQYF. The bases are TGTGCCAGCAGCCACACTAACGTGGAGCAGTACTTC.